This T cell receptor (beta chain) derives from a study of T cells after yellow fever vaccination. Study-wide results and caveats: Bulk-population clonotypes that are abundant could appear as contaminants in FACS-sorted repertoires. Boosting was followed by the reappearance of most primary-vaccination clones (less than 98% CD4, 70% to 90% CD8).

This clonotype was found a few times. Its antigen is unknown. The CDR3 has 17 amino acids. Germline CDR1 and CDR2: LGHNA and YSLEER. The V and J ends lost 4 bases and 2 bases respectively, with 21 bases between them. Researchers made TCR cDNA using 5'RACE template switching, and this step added a universal primer site and UMIs. TCRdb recomputed calls from the 5' RACE reads with MiXCR, one row per CDR3 protein. The table has hundreds of thousands of distinct CDR3 sequences, roughly 8% seen once. This clonotype was sampled from a man between 18 and 29 years old who received the YFV17D yellow fever vaccine. V is TRBV4-3 and J is TRBJ2-7, with D uncertain. Source: PBMCs, taken roughly seven weeks after the first yellow fever vaccination. The CDR3 region has the DNA TGCGCCAGCAGCCCAGCATTGTACATAAGCCCCCCCTACGAGCAGTACTTC. It encodes CASSPALYISPPYEQYF.